The present entry profiles one TCR beta chain with its context. The antigen is undetermined. The sample comes from a study of CD8+ T cells in alopecia areata. Across the study: Tofacitinib administration to treated patients was oral, at 5 to 10 mg twice daily.

The study team obtained lesional scalp punch biopsies and peripheral blood from alopecia areata patients. Findings and limits, study-wide: TCR sharing across patients was less clear than in mice, possibly HLA-related. Alopecia totalis/universalis scalp especially showed more expanded CD8+ clones than normal scalp.

CDR1 and CDR2 (germline): LGHNA, YSLEER. There are 15 residues in the CDR3. Between the trimmed V and J ends, which lost 0 bases and 4 bases, there was a span of 12 bases. After isolation, RNA underwent reverse transcription to generate cDNA as the sequencing template. Sequenced by immunoSEQ multiplex PCR; TCRdb stores in-frame clones only, minus some. The repertoire consists of 100,000 to 150,000 clones, with approximately 53% occurring once and the leading ten covering 4.5%. The TCR comes from a human donor with alopecia areata. Sequencing was performed on CD4+ T cells sorted from blood, taken at week 0. The rearrangement links TRBV4-3 to TRBJ1-2, with a possible D match to TRBD1 (5 bases). CDR3 nucleotides: TGCGCCAGCAGCCAAGATAACGGGGGTCTCTATGGCTACACCTTC. Residues: CASSQDNGGLYGYTF.